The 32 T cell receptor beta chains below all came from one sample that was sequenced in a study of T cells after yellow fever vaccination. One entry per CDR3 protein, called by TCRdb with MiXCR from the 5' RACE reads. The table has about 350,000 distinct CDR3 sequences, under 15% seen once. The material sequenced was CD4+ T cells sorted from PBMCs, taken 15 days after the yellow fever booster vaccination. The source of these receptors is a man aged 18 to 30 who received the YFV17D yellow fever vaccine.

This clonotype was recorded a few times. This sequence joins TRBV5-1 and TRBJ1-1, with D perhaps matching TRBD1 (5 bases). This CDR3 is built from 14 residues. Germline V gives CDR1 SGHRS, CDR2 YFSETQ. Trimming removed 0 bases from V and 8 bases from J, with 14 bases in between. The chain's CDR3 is CASSLASQGAEAFF. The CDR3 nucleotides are TGCGCCAGCAGCTTGGCTTCCCAGGGCGCGGAAGCTTTCTTT. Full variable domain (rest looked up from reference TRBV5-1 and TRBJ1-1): KAGVTQTPRYLIKTRGQQVTLSCSPISGHRSVSWYQQTPGQGLQFLFEYFSETQRNKGNFPGRFSGRQFSNSRSEMNVSTLELGDSALYLCASSLASQGAEAFFGQGTRLTVV.

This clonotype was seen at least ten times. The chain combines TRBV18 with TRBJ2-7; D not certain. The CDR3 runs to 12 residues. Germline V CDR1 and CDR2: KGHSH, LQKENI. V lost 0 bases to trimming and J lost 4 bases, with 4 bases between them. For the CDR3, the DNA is TGTGCCAGCTCACCACCGGGGTACGAGCAGTACTTC. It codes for CASSPPGYEQYF.

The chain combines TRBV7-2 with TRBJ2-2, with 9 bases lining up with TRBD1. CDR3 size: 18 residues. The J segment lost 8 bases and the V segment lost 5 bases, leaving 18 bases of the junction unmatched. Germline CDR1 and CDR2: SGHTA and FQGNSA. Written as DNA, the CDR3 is TGTGCCAGCAGCCTCCCTCGATGGACAGGGGCTCGTGGTGGGGAGCTGTTTTTT. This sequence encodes CASSLPRWTGARGGELFF. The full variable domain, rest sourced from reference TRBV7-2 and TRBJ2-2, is GAGVSQSPSNKVTEKGKDVELRCDPISGHTALYWYRQSLGQGLEFLIYFQGNSAPDKSGLPSDRFSAERTGGSVSTLTIQRTQQEDSAVYLCASSLPRWTGARGGELFFGEGSRLTVL.

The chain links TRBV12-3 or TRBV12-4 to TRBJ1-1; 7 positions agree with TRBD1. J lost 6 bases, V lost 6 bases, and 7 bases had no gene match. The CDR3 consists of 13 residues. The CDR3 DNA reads TGTGCCAGCAGCGGAATCGGACAGGCTGAAGCTTTCTTT. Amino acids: CASSGIGQAEAFF.

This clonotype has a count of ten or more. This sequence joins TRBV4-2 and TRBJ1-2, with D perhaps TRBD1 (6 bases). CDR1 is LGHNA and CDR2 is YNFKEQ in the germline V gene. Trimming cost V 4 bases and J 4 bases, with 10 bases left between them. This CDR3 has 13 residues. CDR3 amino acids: CASSRTDGYGYTF. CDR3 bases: TGTGCCAGCAGCCGGACAGACGGCTATGGCTACACCTTC.

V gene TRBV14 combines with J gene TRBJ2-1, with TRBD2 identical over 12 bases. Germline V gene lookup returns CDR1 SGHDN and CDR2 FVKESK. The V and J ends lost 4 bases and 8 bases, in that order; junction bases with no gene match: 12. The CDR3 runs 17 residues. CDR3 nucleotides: TGTGCCAGCAGCCCAAGGTTAAGGACTAGCGGGGATCATGAGCAGTTCTTC. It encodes CASSPRLRTSGDHEQFF.

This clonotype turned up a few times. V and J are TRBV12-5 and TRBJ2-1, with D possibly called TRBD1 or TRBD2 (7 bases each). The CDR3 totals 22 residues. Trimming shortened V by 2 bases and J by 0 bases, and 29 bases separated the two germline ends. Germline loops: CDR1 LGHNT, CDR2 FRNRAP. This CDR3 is CASGLITRAGGLRGSSYNEQFF. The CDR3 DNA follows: TGTGCTAGTGGTTTGATTACTCGGGCAGGGGGTCTGCGGGGGAGCTCCTACAATGAGCAGTTCTTC.

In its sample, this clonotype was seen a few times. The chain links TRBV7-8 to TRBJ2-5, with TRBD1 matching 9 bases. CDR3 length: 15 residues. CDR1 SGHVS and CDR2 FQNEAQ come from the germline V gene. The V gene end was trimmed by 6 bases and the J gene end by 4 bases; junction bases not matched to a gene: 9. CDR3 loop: CASRTGQGFRETQYF. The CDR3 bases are TGTGCCAGCAGGACGGGACAGGGCTTTCGAGAGACCCAGTACTTC.

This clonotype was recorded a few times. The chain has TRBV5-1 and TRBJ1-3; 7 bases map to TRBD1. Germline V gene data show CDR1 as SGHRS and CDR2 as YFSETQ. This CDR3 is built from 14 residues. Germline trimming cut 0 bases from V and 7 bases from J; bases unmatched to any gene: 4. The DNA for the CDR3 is TGCGCCAGCAGCTTGGCAGGGGGACGGAACACCATATATTTT. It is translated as CASSLAGGRNTIYF.

CDR3 residues: CASSWAGAQETQYF. As DNA, the CDR3 is TGCGCCAGCAGCTGGGCCGGAGCGCAAGAGACCCAGTACTTC. The genes are TRBV5-1 and TRBJ2-5, with unresolved D. The germline V and J ends were trimmed by 3 bases and 2 bases, with 11 bases remaining between them. The germline gives CDR1 SGHRS, CDR2 YFSETQ. The CDR3 is 14 amino acids.

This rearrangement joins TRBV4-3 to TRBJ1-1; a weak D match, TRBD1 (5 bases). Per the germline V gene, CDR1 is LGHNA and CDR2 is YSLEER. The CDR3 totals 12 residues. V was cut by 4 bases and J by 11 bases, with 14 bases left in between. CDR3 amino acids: CASSLSGRRAFF. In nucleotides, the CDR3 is TGCGCCAGCAGCCTCTCGGGGCGGAGGGCTTTCTTT.

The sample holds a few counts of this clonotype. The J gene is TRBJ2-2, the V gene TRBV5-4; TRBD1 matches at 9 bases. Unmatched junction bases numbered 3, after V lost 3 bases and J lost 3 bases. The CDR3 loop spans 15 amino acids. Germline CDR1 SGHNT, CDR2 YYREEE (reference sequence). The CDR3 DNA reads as TGTGCCAGCAGCTACAGGGGGCGAGACACCGGGGAGCTGTTTTTT. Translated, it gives CASSYRGRDTGELFF.

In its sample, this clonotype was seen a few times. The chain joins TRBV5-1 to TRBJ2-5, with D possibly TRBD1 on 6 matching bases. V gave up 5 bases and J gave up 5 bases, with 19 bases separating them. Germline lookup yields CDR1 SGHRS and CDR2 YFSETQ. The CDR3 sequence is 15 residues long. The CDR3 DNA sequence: TGCGCCAGCAGTTATACAGGGTCGTTACTGGAGACCCAGTACTTC. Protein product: CASSYTGSLLETQYF.

CDR3 coding DNA: TGCAGCGTGGGACAGGGGGACTACAATGAGCAGTTCTTC. Amino acid sequence: CSVGQGDYNEQFF. V gene TRBV29-1 combines with J gene TRBJ2-1; 11 nucleotides align to TRBD1. Trimming cost V 6 bases and J 3 bases; bases outside gene matches: 1. Germline-derived CDR1 and CDR2 are SQVTM and ANQGSEA. The CDR3 contains 13 residues.

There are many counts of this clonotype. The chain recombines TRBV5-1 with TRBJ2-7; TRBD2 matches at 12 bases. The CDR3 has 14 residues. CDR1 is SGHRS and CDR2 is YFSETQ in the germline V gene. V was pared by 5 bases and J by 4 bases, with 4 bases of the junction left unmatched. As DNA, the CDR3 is TGCGCCAGCAGAGAGGGACTAGCGGGTTACGAGCAGTACTTC. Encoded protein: CASREGLAGYEQYF.

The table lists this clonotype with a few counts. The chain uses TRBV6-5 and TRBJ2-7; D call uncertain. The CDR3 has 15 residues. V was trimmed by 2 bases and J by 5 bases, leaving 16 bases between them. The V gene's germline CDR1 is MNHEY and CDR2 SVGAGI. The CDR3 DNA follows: TGTGCCAGCAGTTACGACTCCTCCCCGTCTAACGAGCAGTACGTC. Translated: CASSYDSSPSNEQYV.

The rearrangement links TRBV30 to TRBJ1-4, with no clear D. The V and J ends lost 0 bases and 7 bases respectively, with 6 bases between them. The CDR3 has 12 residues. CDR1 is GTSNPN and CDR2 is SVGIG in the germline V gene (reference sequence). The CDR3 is CAWSVDVEKLFF. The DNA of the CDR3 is TGTGCCTGGAGTGTAGACGTTGAAAAACTGTTTTTT.

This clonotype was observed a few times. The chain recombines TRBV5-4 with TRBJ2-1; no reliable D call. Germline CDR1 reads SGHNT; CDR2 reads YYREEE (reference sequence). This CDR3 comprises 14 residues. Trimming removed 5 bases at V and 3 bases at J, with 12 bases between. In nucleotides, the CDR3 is TGTGCCAGCAGTAGTCCGGACGGCTACAATGAGCAGTTCTTC. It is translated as CASSSPDGYNEQFF.

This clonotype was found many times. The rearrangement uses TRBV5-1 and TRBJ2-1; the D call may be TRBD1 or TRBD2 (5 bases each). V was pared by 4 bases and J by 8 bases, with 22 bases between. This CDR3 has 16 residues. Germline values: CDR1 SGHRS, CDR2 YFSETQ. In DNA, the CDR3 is TGCGCCAGCAGCCGAGAAGACCCAACGGGGCGAGATGAGCAGTTCTTC. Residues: CASSREDPTGRDEQFF.

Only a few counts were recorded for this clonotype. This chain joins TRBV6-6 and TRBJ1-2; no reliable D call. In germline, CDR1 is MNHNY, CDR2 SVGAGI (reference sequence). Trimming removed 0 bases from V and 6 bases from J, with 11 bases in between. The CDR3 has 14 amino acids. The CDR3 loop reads CASSYSSETHGYTF. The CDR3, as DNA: TGTGCCAGCAGTTACTCATCTGAGACGCATGGCTACACCTTC.

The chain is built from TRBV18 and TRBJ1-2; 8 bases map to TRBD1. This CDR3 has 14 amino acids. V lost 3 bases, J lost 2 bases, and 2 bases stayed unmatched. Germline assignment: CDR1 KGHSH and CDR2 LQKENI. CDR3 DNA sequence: TGTGCCAGCTCACCGGGACAGGTGAACTATGGCTACACCTTC. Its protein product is CASSPGQVNYGYTF.

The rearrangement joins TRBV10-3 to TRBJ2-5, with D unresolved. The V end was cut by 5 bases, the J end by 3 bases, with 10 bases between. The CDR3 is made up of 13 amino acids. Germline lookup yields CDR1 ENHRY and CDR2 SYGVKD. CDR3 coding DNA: TGTGCCATCAGTAAATCTGGGGAAGAGACCCAGTACTTC. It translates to CAISKSGEETQYF.

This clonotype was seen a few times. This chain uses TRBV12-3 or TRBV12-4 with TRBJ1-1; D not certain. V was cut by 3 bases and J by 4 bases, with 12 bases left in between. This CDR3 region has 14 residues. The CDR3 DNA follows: TGTGCCAGCAGTTTTCGGGGTACGGGCACTGAAGCTTTCTTT. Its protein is CASSFRGTGTEAFF.

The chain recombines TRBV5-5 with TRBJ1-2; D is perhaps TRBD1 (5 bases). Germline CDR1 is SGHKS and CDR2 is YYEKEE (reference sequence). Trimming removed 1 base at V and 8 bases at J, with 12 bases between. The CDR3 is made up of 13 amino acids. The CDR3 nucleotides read TGTGCCAGCAGCTTGTATAGGGGACGCGGCTACACCTTC. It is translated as CASSLYRGRGYTF.

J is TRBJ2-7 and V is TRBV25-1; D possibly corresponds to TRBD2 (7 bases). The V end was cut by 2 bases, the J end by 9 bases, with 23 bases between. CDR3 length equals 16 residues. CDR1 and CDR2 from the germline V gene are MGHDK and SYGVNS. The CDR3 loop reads CASSEPKGGRGNRQYF. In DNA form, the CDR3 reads TGTGCCAGCAGTGAACCCAAGGGGGGGCGAGGAAATAGGCAGTACTTC.

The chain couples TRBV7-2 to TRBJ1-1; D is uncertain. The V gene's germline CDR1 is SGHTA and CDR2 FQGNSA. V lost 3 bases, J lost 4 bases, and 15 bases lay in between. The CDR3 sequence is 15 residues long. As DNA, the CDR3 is TGTGCCAGCAGCTTGGATCCAGGATTTCTCACTGAAGCTTTCTTT. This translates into CASSLDPGFLTEAFF.

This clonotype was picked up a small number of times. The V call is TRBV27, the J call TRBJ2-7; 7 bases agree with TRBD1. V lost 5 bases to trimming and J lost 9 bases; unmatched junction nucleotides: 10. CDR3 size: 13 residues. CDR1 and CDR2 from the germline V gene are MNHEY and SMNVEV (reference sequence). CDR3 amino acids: CASSPNRGRGQYF. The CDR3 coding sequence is TGTGCCAGCAGTCCAAACAGGGGTCGTGGGCAGTACTTC.

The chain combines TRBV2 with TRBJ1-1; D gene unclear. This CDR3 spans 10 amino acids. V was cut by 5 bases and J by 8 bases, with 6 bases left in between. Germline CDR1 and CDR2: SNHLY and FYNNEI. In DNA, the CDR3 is TGTGCCAGCAGTCGTAACGAAGCTTTCTTT. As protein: CASSRNEAFF.

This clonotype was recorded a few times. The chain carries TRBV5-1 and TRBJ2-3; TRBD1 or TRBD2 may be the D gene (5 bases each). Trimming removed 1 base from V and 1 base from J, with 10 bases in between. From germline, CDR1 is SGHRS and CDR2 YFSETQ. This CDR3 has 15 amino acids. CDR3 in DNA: TGCGCCAGCAGCTTGTTTGGGACCCGCACAGATACGCAGTATTTT. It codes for CASSLFGTRTDTQYF.

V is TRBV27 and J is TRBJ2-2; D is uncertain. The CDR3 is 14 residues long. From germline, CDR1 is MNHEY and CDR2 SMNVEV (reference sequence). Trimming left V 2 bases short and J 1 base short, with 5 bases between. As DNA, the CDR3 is TGTGCCAGCAGTTTACTAATGAACACCGGGGAGCTGTTTTTT. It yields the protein CASSLLMNTGELFF.

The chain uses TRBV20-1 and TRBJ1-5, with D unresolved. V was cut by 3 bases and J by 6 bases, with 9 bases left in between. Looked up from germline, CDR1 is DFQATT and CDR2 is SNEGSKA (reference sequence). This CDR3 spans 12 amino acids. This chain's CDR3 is CSARDDGQPQHF. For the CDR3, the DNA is TGCAGTGCTAGGGATGACGGTCAGCCCCAGCATTTT.

The DNA of the CDR3 is TGTGCCAGCAGCTTCGGGTCCTACTCTGGAAACACCATATATTTT. Translated, it gives CASSFGSYSGNTIYF. The chain is built from TRBV7-9 and TRBJ1-3; D remains ambiguous. The CDR3 is 15 residues long. Germline CDR1 and CDR2: SEHNR and FQNEAQ (reference sequence). Trimming pared 3 bases from V and 0 bases from J, leaving 9 bases between.